This TCR beta chain was sequenced in a study of blood T cell repertoires in COVID-19. With 0 bases removed from V and 4 bases from J, the gap between germline ends came to 9 bases. CDR1 and CDR2 from the germline V gene are SGHAT and FQNNGV. The CDR3 covers 15 residues. The data were produced by immunoSEQ multiplex PCR, yet TCRdb's version contains in-frame clones alone and is incomplete. Of 200,000 to 250,000 clones listed, 83% were seen once; the top ten hold about 1.3%. This clonotype was obtained from a woman aged 25 to 39 with COVID-19, enrolled during active disease. Sequencing was done on a sample of peripheral blood. J is TRBJ2-2 and V is TRBV11-2; D perhaps matches TRBD2 (6 bases). CDR3 loop: CASSLEGRSTGELFF. The CDR3, as DNA: TGTGCCAGCAGCTTAGAAGGGAGGAGCACCGGGGAGCTGTTTTTT.